This T cell receptor (beta chain) derives from a study of shared T cell receptors in the human thymus. The germline gives CDR1 SGHAT, CDR2 FQNNGV. The CDR3 has 15 amino acids. V was clipped by 1 base and J by 3 bases, with 13 bases between them. The table came from immunoSEQ multiplex PCR; TCRdb's copy has only in-frame clones and leaves some out. The data show approximately 730,000 clones, with roughly 85% seen just once and roughly 0.01% held by the top ten. These data were also filed under a second study, of human thymus T cells. That study adds: In unrelated individuals, thymic repertoires overlapped highly, according to related research.

The sequence was obtained from a girl in the first two years of life with a congenital heart defect. The chain employs TRBV11-2 and TRBJ2-7; perhaps TRBD2 as D (5 bases). Specimen: thymocytes. As DNA, the CDR3 is TGTGCCAGCAGCTTAGGGGCCCCCCGGGGCTACGAGCAGTACTTC. It specifies CASSLGAPRGYEQYF.